This TCR beta chain originates from a study of shared clonotypes between healthy human individuals. Study-wide points: With few donors, the genetic and exposure-history diversity represented was limited. The rarefaction results pointed to incomplete sorted-subset sequencing despite large depth. It was expected that sequencing depth would affect clonotype sharing among donors.

V was pared by 4 bases and J by 1 base, with 3 bases of the junction left unmatched. Germline lookup yields CDR1 SGHVS and CDR2 FQNEAQ. The CDR3 is made up of 15 amino acids. Of note for this clone: Its antigen remains unidentified.

The assay used deep level. Here immunoSEQ multiplex PCR was the method, and the copy in TCRdb shows in-frame clones only, minus some. The sample contains some 1 million clones, roughly 70% of which appear only once. This sequence was found in a man younger than 30 in good health. This chain links TRBV7-8 with TRBJ2-5; 10 bases map to TRBD1. The sequencing input was memory CD4+ T cells sorted from blood. Subset in this sample: CD45RA-negative fraction. The CDR3 nucleotides read TGTGCCAGCAGCTCGGGACAGGGGTCCCAAGAGACCCAGTACTTC. Amino acid sequence: CASSSGQGSQETQYF.